This entry features one T cell receptor (beta chain) sequence. This specimen comes from a study of blood T cell repertoires in COVID-19. As for the study in general: Material from acute and convalescent COVID-19 was sourced from the United States, Italy and Spain. T cells, B-cell-depleted T cells, or PBMCs provided the cDNA or gDNA that served as material.

It was during active infection that Seattle patients were enrolled and then longitudinally followed. This CDR3 comprises 13 residues. Germline loops: CDR1 MDHEN, CDR2 SYDVKM. Trimming left V 6 bases short and J 7 bases short, with 15 bases between. Clones were read by immunoSEQ multiplex PCR, and TCRdb kept only the in-frame ones, dropping some. Here the sample spans about 89,000 clones, about four fifths being singletons. The rearrangement links TRBV28 to TRBJ1-1; the D gene is possibly TRBD1 (6 bases). The origin of this receptor is a man between 65 and 79 years old with COVID-19, enrolled during active disease. Sequencing input: peripheral blood. CDR3: CASRSVDRIEAFF. DNA of the CDR3: TGTGCCAGCAGATCCGTGGACAGAATTGAAGCTTTCTTT.